This record covers a single T cell receptor (beta chain). Its matching antigen is unknown. Germline lookup yields CDR1 SGDLS and CDR2 YYNGEE. V gave up 0 bases and J gave up 5 bases, with 11 bases separating them. The CDR3 spans 14 residues. The source of the sample is a study of shared clonotypes between healthy human individuals. Overall study findings and caveats: The low donor count limited represented genetic and exposure-history diversity.

Here immunoSEQ multiplex PCR was the method, and the copy in TCRdb shows in-frame clones only, minus some. The data hold about 1.5 million clones, with roughly 97% observed a single time. This sequence joins TRBV9 and TRBJ1-1; unclear D gene. The sequencing sample was made of naive CD4+ T cells sorted from blood. Subset denoted: CD45RA+ positively selected. This TCR derives from a man in his thirties or forties in good health. The DNA for the CDR3 is TGTGCCAGCAGCGTAGGGGCCTGGGAAACTGAAGCTTTCTTT. Its protein product is CASSVGAWETEAFF.